This entry features one T cell receptor beta chain sequence. Across 18 months, stable Graves' hyperthyroidism was marked by no progression to ophthalmopathy. The study excluded patients with uncontrolled infection, other autoimmune disease, pregnancy or lactation. Clinical symptoms, serum thyroxine and TRAb, thyroid ultrasound and orbital computed tomography were used for the diagnoses. PBMCs were derived from 9.5 to 10 ml fresh peripheral blood. The data were obtained in a study of T cells in Graves' hyperthyroidism and ophthalmopathy. Germline V gene lookup returns CDR1 SQVTM and CDR2 ANQGSEA. The CDR3 covers 13 residues. The V and J ends lost 2 bases and 4 bases respectively, with 11 bases between them. Amplified regions were TCR beta CDR3 sequences from RNA transcripts. With the HTBI primer set, the TCR CDR3 went through a first round of RT-PCR. In TCRdb, the multiplex PCR reads were re-called with MiXCR into one record per CDR3 protein. In the table there are a few hundred thousand distinct CDR3 sequences, approximately 15% of which are singletons.

The TCR sequence derives from a young woman with Graves' hyperthyroidism. The chain employs TRBV29-1 and TRBJ1-1, with a possible D match to TRBD1 (6 bases). Source material: blood. The CDR3 spells CSVERDKGTEAFF. As DNA, the CDR3 is TGCAGCGTTGAAAGGGACAAAGGCACTGAAGCTTTCTTT.